This T cell receptor (beta chain) came from a study of CD8 T cells in Susac syndrome. Trimming cost V 5 bases and J 3 bases; bases outside gene matches: 13. CDR3 size: 16 residues. Germline CDR1 reads DFQATT; CDR2 reads SNEGSKA (reference sequence). Blood CD8+ and CD4+ T cells underwent high-throughput TCR beta sequencing. Negative isolation yielded the CD8+ and CD4+ T cells, while FACS enriched the TEMRA cells. The RNA input was about 0.5 to 1 ug, and it was reverse transcribed with random hexamers. Via MiXCR, TCRdb re-called the immunoSEQ multiplex PCR reads, giving one row per CDR3 protein. The sample records 330,000 or so distinct CDR3 sequences, over 75% being singletons.

The source material was CD8+ T cells from PBMCs. The receptor comes from a human donor with multiple sclerosis. The genes are TRBV20-1 and TRBJ2-3, with 8 nucleotides matching TRBD2. The CDR3 sequence: CSAGSLGLGFTDTQYF. The CDR3 DNA sequence: TGCAGTGCTGGCTCCCTGGGACTAGGATTTACAGATACGCAGTATTTT.